This T cell receptor beta chain was captured by sequencing in a study of neurological immune-mediated disorders (dated by TCRdb to between 2018 and 2021). For the study in its entirety: Peripheral blood TCR-beta repertoires from HTLV-I-associated myelopathy (HAM/TSP) patients, multiple sclerosis patients and healthy controls were compared by UMI-based sequencing. Alongside PBMC samples, the set of 106 TCR-beta libraries contained longitudinal samples, technical triplicates, and paired CD4+ and CD8+ T-cell subsets that had been sorted. Each longitudinal HAM/TSP and healthy donor was sampled at 3 time-points spaced at roughly 3-40 month intervals. Of the approximately 68 subjects in the cohort, some 15 were HAM/TSP patients, some 34 were multiple sclerosis patients, and 20 were healthy controls.

This clonotype was seen ten or more times. What antigen it recognizes has not been identified. No base qualities exist here, and no much larger clone lies one base off it. cDNA was synthesized by template-switch 5'RACE using a primer with a 10-nucleotide random unique molecular identifier that tagged each TCR transcript. Each sequencing run produced over 190 million TCR-beta sequences covering 15-18 subjects. The RNeasy kit was used to extract total RNA. The KAPA Real-time Library Amplification kit was used to amplify TCR-beta VDJ regions with primers targeting the TCR constant region and the 5'RACE anchor. A first PCR added sample indexes and Illumina adaptors, after which a second PCR increased the library yield. After purification with Ampure beads, the TCR product of roughly 650 bp was size-selected on a 2% E-gel SizeSelection system. Before pooling, library quality was checked on a Bioanalyzer, concentration was measured with Qubit, and libraries were quantified with the Kapa Library Quantification kit. An Illumina HiSeq 2500 sequenced the libraries paired-end 2 x 150 bp. To increase sequence diversity, about 25-30% phiX was spiked into each library pool. On the authors' methods: Quality-filtered reads were processed with the UMI-based MiGEC pipeline, and over 75% of raw TCR sequences were removed by the MiGEC pipeline during error correction. VDJ genes were aligned to IMGT germline references, and clonotypes were defined by unique CDR3 amino acid sequence plus V-J genes. VDJtools evaluated clonal expansion, Shannon diversity and CDR3 relatedness (CalcPairwiseDistances, ClusterSamples); CLCbio workbench built phylogenetic trees. Using coefficient-of-variation modelling across technical triplicates, the study counted a clone as expanded if it had at least 8 unique UMIs. TCRdb's own reprocessing of the public reads used fastp at Q25 and MiXCR and kept productive beta chains. Each record represents a unique CDR3 protein, reported with the most common genes and DNA among its rows. TCRdb's processing, not the study's, gives the V and J calls here. The sample yields roughly 100,000 distinct CDR3 sequences; under 14% were counted once. The leading ten clones occupy approximately 3.3% of the sample.

Overall study results and their limits: No identical CDR3 amino acid sequences were shared among expanded clones across subjects, suggesting private TCR-beta repertoires in all groups. TCR clonal expansion was greatest in HAM/TSP patients and smallest in MS patients, who ranked below even healthy controls.

The intended sense of this specimen's time point label: longitudinal time-point 3. For unsorted PBMC libraries, 2 million PBMCs were used after storage in RNAlater at -80 degrees C until RNA extraction. Peripheral blood was subjected to Ficoll-Hypaque density gradient centrifugation to isolate PBMCs, which were then cryopreserved in liquid nitrogen. From the cysteine up to the phenylalanine, the CDR3 has a length of 12 residues. Just CDR3 DNA is preserved here, 36 bases in frame from base 1. The junction carries 5 bases between V and J, which are trimmed by 2 bases and 3 bases respectively. CDR1 and CDR2 are read off the germline V gene as MDHEN and SYDVKM.

The chain employs TRBV28 and TRBJ2-7, with no D gene named confidently. The specimen sequenced was PBMCs. The sequence was collected from a female donor with HTLV-1-associated myelopathy (HAM/TSP). This receptor has the CDR3 CASSLRFYEQYF. The nucleotide sequence is given as TGTGCCAGCAGTTTAAGGTTCTACGAGCAGTACTTC.